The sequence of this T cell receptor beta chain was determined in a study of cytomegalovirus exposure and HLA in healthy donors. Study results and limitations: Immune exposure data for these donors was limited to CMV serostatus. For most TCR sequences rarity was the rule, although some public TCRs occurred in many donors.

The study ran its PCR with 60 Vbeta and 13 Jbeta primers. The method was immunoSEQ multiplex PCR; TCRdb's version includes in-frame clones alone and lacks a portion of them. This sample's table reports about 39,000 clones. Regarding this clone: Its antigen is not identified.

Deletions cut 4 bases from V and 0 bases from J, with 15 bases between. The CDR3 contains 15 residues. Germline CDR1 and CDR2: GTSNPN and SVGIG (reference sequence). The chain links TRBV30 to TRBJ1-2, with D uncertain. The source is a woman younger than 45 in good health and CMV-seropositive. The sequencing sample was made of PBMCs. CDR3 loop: CAWTTGLPANYGYTF. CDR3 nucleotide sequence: TGTGCCTGGACCACTGGACTACCAGCTAACTATGGCTACACCTTC.